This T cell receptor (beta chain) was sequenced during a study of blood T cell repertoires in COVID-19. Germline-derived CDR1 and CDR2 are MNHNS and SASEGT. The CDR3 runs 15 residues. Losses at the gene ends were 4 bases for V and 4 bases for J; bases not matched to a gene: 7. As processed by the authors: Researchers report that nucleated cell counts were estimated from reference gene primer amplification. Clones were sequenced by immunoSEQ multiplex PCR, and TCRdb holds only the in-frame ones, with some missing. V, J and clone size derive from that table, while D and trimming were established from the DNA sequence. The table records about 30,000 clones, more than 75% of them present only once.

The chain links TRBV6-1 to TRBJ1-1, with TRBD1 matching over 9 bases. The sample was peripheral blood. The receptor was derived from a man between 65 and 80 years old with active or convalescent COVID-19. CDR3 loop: CASSAKGTGSTEAFF. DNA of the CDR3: TGTGCCAGCAGTGCAAAAGGGACAGGGTCCACTGAAGCTTTCTTT.